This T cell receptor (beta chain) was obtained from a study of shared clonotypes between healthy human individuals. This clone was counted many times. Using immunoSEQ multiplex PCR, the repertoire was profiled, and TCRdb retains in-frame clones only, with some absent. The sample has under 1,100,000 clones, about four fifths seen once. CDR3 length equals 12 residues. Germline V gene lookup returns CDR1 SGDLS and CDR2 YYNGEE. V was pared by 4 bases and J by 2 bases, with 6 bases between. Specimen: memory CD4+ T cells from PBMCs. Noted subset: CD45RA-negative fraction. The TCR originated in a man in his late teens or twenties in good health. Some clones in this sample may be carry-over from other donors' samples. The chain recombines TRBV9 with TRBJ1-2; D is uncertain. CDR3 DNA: TGTGCCAGCAGCCTAGACAACTATGGCTACACCTTC. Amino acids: CASSLDNYGYTF.